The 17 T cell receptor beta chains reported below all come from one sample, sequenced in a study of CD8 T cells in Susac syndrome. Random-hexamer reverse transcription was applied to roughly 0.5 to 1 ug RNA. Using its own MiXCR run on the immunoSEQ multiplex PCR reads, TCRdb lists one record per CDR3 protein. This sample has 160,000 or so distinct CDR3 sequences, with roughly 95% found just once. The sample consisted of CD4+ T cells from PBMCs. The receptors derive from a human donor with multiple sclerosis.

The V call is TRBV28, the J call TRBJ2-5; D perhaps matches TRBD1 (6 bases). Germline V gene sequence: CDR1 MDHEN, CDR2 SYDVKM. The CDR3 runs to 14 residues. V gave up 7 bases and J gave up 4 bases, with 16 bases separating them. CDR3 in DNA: TGTGCCAGCACCCCCCCTACAGGGCGAGAGACCCAGTACTTC. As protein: CASTPPTGRETQYF. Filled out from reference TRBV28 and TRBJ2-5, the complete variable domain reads DVKVTQSSRYLVKRTGEKVFLECVQDMDHENMFWYRQDPGLGLRLIYFSYDVKMKEKGDIPEGYSVSREKKERFSLILESASTNQTSMYLCASTPPTGRETQYFGPGTRLLVL.

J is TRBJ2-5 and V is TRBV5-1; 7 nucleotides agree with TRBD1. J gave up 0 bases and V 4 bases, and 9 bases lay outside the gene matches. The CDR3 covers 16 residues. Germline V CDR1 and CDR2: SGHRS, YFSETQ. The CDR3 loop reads CASSNGQDPHQETQYF. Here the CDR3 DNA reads TGCGCCAGCAGCAACGGACAGGACCCGCACCAAGAGACCCAGTACTTC.

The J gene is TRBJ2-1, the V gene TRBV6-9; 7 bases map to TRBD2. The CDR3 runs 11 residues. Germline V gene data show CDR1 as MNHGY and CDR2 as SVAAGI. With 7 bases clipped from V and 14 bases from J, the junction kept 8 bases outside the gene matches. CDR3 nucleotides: TGTGCCAGCAAAAGACTAGCCGAGGAGTTCTTC. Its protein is CASKRLAEEFF.

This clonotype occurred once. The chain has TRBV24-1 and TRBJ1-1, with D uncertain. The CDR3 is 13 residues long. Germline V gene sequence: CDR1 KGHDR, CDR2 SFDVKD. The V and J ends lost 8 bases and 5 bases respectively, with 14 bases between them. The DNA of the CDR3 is TGTGCCACCATTGGCGGACGGTGGACTGAAGCTTTCTTT. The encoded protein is CATIGGRWTEAFF.

CDR3 bases: TGCAGTGCTAGCCTAGCGGGGGGCACAGATACGCAGTATTTT. Its protein product is CSASLAGGTDTQYF. The chain is built from TRBV20-1 and TRBJ2-3; TRBD2 matches at 10 bases. This CDR3 region has 14 residues. J was trimmed by 1 base and V by 3 bases; bases with no gene match: 1. Germline lookup yields CDR1 DFQATT and CDR2 SNEGSKA (reference sequence).

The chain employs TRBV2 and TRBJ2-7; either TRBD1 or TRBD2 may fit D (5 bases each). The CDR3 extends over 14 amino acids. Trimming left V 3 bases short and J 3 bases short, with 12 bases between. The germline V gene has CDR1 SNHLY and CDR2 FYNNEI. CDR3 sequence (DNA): TGTGCCAGCAGTGAGGGGACCGAAGACTACGAGCAGTACTTC. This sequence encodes CASSEGTEDYEQYF. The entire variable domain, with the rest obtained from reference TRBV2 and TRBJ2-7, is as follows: EPEVTQTPSHQVTQMGQEVILRCVPISNHLYFYWYRQILGQKVEFLVSFYNNEISEKSEIFDDQFSVERPDGSNFTLKIRSTKLEDSAMYFCASSEGTEDYEQYFGPGTRLTVT.

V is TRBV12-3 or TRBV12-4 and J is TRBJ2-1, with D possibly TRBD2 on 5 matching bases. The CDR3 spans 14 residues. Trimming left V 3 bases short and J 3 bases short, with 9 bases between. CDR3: CASSFGVGYNEQFF. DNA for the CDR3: TGTGCCAGCAGTTTCGGGGTCGGCTACAATGAGCAGTTCTTC.

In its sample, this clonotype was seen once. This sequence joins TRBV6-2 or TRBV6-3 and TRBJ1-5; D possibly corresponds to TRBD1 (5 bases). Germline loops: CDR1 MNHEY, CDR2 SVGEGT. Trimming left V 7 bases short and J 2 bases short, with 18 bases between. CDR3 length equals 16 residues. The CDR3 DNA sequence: TGTGCCAGCACCAATACTCAGGGAGGCGGCAATCAGCCCCAGCATTTT. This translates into CASTNTQGGGNQPQHF.

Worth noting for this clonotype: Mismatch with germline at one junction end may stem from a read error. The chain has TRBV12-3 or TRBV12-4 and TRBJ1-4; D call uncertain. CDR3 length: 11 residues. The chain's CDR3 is CVSSLAEKLFF. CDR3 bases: TGTGTCAGCAGTTTAGCTGAAAAACTGTTTTTT.

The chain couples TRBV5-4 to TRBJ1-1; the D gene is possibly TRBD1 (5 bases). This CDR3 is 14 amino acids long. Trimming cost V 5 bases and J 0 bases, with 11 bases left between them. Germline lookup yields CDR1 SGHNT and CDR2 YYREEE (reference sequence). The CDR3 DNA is TGTGCCAGCAGTATGCAGGGTGTGAACACTGAAGCTTTCTTT. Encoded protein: CASSMQGVNTEAFF.

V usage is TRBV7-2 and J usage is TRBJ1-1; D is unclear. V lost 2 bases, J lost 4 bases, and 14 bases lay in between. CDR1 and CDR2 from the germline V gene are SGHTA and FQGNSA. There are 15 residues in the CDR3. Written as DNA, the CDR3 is TGTGCCAGCAGCTTATCAACACAACTGAGCACTGAAGCTTTCTTT. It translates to CASSLSTQLSTEAFF.

The CDR3: CASSPSGQGVPYGYTF. CDR3 bases: TGTGCCAGCTCACCATCGGGACAGGGAGTCCCCTATGGCTACACCTTC. V gene TRBV18 combines with J gene TRBJ1-2, with 9 bases fitting TRBD1. Per germline, CDR1 KGHSH and CDR2 LQKENI. The ends lost 2 bases at V and 4 bases at J; junction bases unmatched: 8. The CDR3 consists of 16 residues. Drawing the rest from reference TRBV18 and TRBJ1-2, the complete variable domain is NAGVMQNPRHLVRRRGQEARLRCSPMKGHSHVYWYRQLPEEGLKFMVYLQKENIIDESGMPKERFSAEFPKEGPSILRIQQVVRGDSAAYFCASSPSGQGVPYGYTFGSGTRLTVV.

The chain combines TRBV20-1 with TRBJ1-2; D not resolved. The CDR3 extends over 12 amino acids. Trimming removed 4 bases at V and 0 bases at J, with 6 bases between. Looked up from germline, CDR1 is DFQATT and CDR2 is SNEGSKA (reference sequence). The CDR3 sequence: CSAITANYGYTF. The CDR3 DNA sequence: TGCAGTGCTATAACAGCTAACTATGGCTACACCTTC.

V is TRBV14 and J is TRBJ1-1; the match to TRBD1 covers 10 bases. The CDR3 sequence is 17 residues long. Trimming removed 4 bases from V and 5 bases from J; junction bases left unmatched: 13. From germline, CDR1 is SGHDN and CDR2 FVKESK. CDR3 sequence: CASSPPVTGGGGTEAFF. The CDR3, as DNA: TGTGCCAGCAGCCCTCCCGTGACAGGGGGCGGTGGGACTGAAGCTTTCTTT.

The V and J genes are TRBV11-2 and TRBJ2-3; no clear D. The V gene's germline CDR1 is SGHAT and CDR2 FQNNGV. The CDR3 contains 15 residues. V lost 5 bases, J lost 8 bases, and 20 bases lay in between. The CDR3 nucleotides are TGTGCCAGCAGCCCCCGCTGGTCGGGTTCGGTTACGCAGTATTTT. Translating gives CASSPRWSGSVTQYF.

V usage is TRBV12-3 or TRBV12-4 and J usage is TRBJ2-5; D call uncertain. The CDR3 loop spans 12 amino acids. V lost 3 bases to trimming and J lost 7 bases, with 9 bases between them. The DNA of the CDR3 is TGTGCCAGCAGTTTTTTATCCGTGACCCAGTACTTC. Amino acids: CASSFLSVTQYF.

The CDR3 protein is CASSNLYGYTF. CDR3 DNA sequence: TGTGCCAGCAGCAACCTCTATGGCTACACCTTC. The gene calls are TRBV5-8 and TRBJ1-2; no definite D call. Trimming left V 4 bases short and J 4 bases short, with 5 bases between. The CDR3 spans 11 residues. The germline V gene has CDR1 SGHTS and CDR2 YDEGEE.